This T cell receptor beta chain is drawn from a study of neurological immune-mediated disorders (dated by TCRdb to between 2018 and 2021). About the study as a whole: Peripheral blood TCR-beta repertoires from HTLV-I-associated myelopathy (HAM/TSP) patients, multiple sclerosis patients and healthy controls were compared by UMI-based sequencing. The 106 TCR-beta libraries covered PBMC samples along with longitudinal samples, technical triplicates, and paired sorted CD4+ and CD8+ T-cell subsets. Of the 70 or so subjects in the cohort, some 14 were HAM/TSP patients, around 35 were multiple sclerosis patients, and 20 were healthy controls.

For the unsorted PBMC libraries, 2 million PBMCs were stored in RNAlater at -80 degrees C until RNA extraction and were used to generate the libraries. PBMCs were separated from peripheral blood using Ficoll-Hypaque density gradient centrifugation and then cryopreserved in liquid nitrogen. cDNA synthesis used template-switch 5'RACE with a primer carrying a 10-nucleotide random unique molecular identifier tagging each TCR transcript. Every sequencing run yielded over 200 million TCR-beta sequences covering 15-18 subjects. The RNeasy kit was used to extract total RNA. The KAPA Real-time Library Amplification kit was used to amplify TCR-beta VDJ regions with primers targeting the TCR constant region and the 5'RACE anchor. Sample indexes and Illumina adaptors were added in a first PCR, and a second PCR then increased library yield. After Ampure bead purification, the roughly 650 bp TCR product was size-selected on a 2% E-gel SizeSelection system. Before pooling, libraries had their quality checked on a Bioanalyzer, their concentration measured with Qubit, and their quantity determined with the Kapa Library Quantification kit. An Illumina HiSeq 2500 sequenced the libraries paired-end 2 x 150 bp. To increase sequence diversity, roughly 24-32% phiX was spiked into each library pool. The paper's data handling went like this. Quality-filtered reads were processed with the UMI-based MiGEC pipeline, and over 75% of raw TCR sequences were removed by the MiGEC pipeline during error correction. IMGT germline references were used for aligning VDJ genes, and each clonotype was defined as a unique CDR3 amino acid sequence together with its V-J genes. Clonal expansion, Shannon diversity, and CDR3 relatedness (CalcPairwiseDistances, ClusterSamples) were evaluated with VDJtools, and phylogenetic trees were built with CLCbio workbench. Expanded clones were defined as having at least 8 unique UMIs, based on coefficient-of-variation modelling across technical triplicates. TCRdb cleaned the public reads at Q25 with fastp, built clones with MiXCR and kept in-frame beta chains. CDR3 protein sequences are deduplicated, and each keeps its most common genes and DNA. The authors' filters were not applied to this entry. The sample table holds fewer than 30,000 distinct CDR3 sequences, of which about 13% were seen once. Of the sample, roughly 13% is held by the ten largest clones.

V sheds 3 bases and J sheds 5 bases, leaving 15 bases between their ends. According to the germline V gene (reference sequence), CDR1 reads LNHDA and CDR2 reads SQIVND. The CDR3 starts with the cysteine, ends with the phenylalanine, and has 15 residues. Left in the record is the CDR3 DNA by itself, 45 bases read in frame from the first base. This clonotype showed up many times. What antigen it recognizes has not been identified. Base-call qualities are not available, and no considerably larger clone is one nucleotide away. Paper-wide results and their limitations: TCR clonal expansion was greatest in HAM/TSP patients and smallest in MS patients, who ranked below even healthy controls. Expanded clones from different subjects shared no identical CDR3 amino acid sequences, which suggests that TCR-beta repertoires were private in all groups.

This receptor was obtained from a woman aged 55-70 years with HTLV-1-associated myelopathy (HAM/TSP). Sequencing was carried out using PBMCs. The V and J genes are TRBV19 and TRBJ2-3; TRBD2 is a possible D gene, resting on 6 matching bases. The sequenced DNA: TGTGCCAGTAGTATTTATCGGGGGAGTGGAGATACGCAGTATTTT. Translated, this gives CASSIYRGSGDTQYF.